Described below is a single TCR beta chain sequence and its context. No conserved phenylalanine or tryptophan ends this CDR3, so it is likely a read error. The limits of the CDR3 on the DNA are not certain, so only TCRdb's listed CDR3 is given. The CDR3 is made up of 8 amino acids, end residues included. Germline-derived CDR1 and CDR2 are SGHRS and YFSETQ. TCRdb re-derived calls from the PCR reads in MiXCR, one entry per CDR3 protein. The profile shows about 13,000 distinct CDR3 sequences, approximately 53% of them singletons. The source of the sample is a study of tumor-infiltrating lymphocytes in oesophageal squamous cell carcinoma.

This TCR derives from a male donor with esophageal squamous cell carcinoma. Sequenced input: esophageal tumor tissue. The chain is built from TRBV5-1 and TRBJ1-1. Here the CDR3 reads CASSLELG.